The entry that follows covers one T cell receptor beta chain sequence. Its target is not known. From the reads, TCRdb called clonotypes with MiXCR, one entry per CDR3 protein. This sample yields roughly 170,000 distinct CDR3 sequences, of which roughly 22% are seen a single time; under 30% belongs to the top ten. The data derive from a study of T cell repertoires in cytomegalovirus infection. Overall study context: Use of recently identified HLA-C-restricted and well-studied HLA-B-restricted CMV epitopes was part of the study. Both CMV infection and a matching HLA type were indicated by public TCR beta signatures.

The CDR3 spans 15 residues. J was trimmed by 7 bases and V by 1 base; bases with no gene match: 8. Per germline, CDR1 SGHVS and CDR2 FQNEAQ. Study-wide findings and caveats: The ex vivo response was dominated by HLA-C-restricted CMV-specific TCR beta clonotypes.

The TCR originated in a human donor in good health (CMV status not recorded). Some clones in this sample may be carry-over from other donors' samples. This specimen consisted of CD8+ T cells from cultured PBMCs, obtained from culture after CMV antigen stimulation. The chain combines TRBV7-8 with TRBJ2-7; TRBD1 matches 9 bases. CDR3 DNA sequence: TGTGCCAGCAGCTTAGTAACAGGGGGCTTTGGAGAGCAGTACTTC. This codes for CASSLVTGGFGEQYF. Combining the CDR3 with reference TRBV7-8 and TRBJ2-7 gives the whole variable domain GAGVSQSPRYKVAKRGQDVALRCDPISGHVSLFWYQQALGQGPEFLTYFQNEAQLDKSGLPSDRFFAERPEGSVSTLKIQRTQQEDSAVYLCASSLVTGGFGEQYFGPGTRLTVT.